A single count supports the clone carrying this TCR beta chain. The data belong to a study of shared clonotypes between healthy human individuals. The V end was cut by 2 bases, the J end by 4 bases, with 9 bases between. Per germline, CDR1 SGHTA and CDR2 FQGNSA. The CDR3 length is 14 residues. Produced via immunoSEQ multiplex PCR; TCRdb's table is partial and in-frame only. The profile covers 2 million to 2.5 million clones, with over 85% appearing a single time and around 0.4% taken by the ten largest. The sequence derives from a man aged 18 to 35 in good health. Some clones in this sample may be carry-over from other donors' samples. V gene TRBV7-2 combines with J gene TRBJ2-1; D is undetermined. Material: naive CD4+ T cells from PBMCs. Subset meaning: CD45RA+ positively selected. The CDR3 DNA reads TGTGCCAGCAGCTTAAGCCCAGTTTACAATGAGCAGTTCTTC. It translates to CASSLSPVYNEQFF.